The sequence of this TCR beta chain was determined in a study of T-cell memory formation after mild COVID-19. Study-wide context: Among the donors, TCR clusters were largely specific to each donor.

Trimming left V 2 bases short and J 0 bases short, with 7 bases between. The germline CDR1 and CDR2 sequences are KGHDR and SFDVKD. This CDR3 contains 14 residues. Comments on this clonotype: Its matching antigen is unknown.

Barcoded TCR alpha and TCR beta cDNA libraries with UMIs came from 5'RACE using constant-segment primers. Each CDR3 protein is one row after TCRdb ran MiXCR on the 5' RACE reads. Seen here are around 320,000 distinct CDR3 sequences, 28% observed once, and the top ten hold about 13%. General observations from the study: Contracting clones localized mainly to CM and EM when CD4+ and mainly to EMRA when CD8+. Clones contracting across day 15 to 85 had a balanced CD4/CD8 profile; later expanding clones leaned CD4+.

The sequencing sample was made of PBMCs or a T cell subset sorted from them (not recorded which). The TCR originated in an adult woman who had mild COVID-19 (a few samples of this study predate the infection). Cell type and time point are not known. This chain connects TRBV24-1 to TRBJ2-7; D remains unclear. DNA of the CDR3: TGTGCCACCAGTGATTCGGAGAGCTCCTACGAGCAGTACTTC. It translates to CATSDSESSYEQYF.